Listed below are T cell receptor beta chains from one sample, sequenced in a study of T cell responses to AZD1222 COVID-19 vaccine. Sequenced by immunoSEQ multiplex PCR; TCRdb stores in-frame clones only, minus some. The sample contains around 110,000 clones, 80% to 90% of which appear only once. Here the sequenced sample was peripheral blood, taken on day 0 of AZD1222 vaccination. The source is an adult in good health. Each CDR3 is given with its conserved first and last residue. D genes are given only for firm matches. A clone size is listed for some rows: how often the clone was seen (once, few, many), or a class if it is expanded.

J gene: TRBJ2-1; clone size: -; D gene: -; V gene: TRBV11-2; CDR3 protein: CASSSGMVREQFF; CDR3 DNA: TGTGCCAGCAGCTCGGGTATGGTGCGTGAGCAGTTCTTC
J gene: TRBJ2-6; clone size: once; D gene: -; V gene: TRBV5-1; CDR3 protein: CASSLGDYSGANVLTF; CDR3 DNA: TGCGCCAGCAGCTTGGGCGACTACTCTGGGGCCAACGTCCTGACTTTC
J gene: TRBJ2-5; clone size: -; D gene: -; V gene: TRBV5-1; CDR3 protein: CASSRGLGETQYF; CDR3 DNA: TGCGCCAGCAGCCGGGGATTAGGAGAGACCCAGTACTTC
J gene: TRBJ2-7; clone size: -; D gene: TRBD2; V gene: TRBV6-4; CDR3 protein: CASPWAPGGQYF; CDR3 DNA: TGTGCCAGCCCTTGGGCCCCGGGGGGGCAGTACTTC
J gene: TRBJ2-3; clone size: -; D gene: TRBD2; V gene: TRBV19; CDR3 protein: CASSIVSGASGSTDTQYF; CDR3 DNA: TGTGCCAGTAGTATAGTTTCGGGGGCTAGCGGGAGCACAGATACGCAGTATTTT
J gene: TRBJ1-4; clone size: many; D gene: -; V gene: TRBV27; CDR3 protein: CASRPTGSATNEKLFF; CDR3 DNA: TGTGCCAGCAGACCCACAGGGAGTGCAACTAATGAAAAACTGTTTTTT
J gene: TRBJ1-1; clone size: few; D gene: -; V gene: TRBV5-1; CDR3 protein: CASSLAVANTEAFF; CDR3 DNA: TGCGCCAGCAGTCTTGCGGTAGCGAACACTGAAGCTTTCTTT
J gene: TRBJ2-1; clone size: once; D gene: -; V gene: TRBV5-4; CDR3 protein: CASSYYNEQFF; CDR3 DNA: TGTGCCAGCAGCTACTACAATGAGCAGTTCTTC
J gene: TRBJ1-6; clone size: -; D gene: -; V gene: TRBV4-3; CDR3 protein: CASSQERRANSPLHF; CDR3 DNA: TGCGCCAGCAGCCAGGAAAGGCGCGCTAATTCACCCCTCCACTTT
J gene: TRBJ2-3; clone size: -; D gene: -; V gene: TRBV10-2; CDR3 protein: CASSDLSTAAGNTDTQYF; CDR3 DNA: TGCGCCAGCAGTGACCTCAGCACCGCGGCAGGGAACACAGATACGCAGTATTTT
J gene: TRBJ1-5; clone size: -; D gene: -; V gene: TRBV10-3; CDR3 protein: CAISPDGDQPQHF; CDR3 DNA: TGTGCCATCAGTCCAGACGGTGATCAGCCCCAGCATTTT
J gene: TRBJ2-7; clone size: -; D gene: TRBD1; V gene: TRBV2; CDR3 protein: CASGGQGTYEQYF; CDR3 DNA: TGTGCCAGCGGGGGACAGGGTACCTACGAGCAGTACTTC
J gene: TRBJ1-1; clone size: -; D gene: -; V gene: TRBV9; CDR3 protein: CASSVADGGTEAFF; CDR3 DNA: TGTGCCAGCAGCGTTGCTGACGGGGGCACTGAAGCTTTCTTT
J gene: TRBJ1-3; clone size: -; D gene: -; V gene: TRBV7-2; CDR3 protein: CASSLSPRTVGNTIYF; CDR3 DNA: TGTGCCAGCAGCTTATCTCCCAGGACCGTGGGAAACACCATATATTTT
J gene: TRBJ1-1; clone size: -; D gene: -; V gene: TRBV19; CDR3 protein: CASRGPVRNTEAFF; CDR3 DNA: TGTGCCAGTAGAGGACCGGTACGGAACACTGAAGCTTTCTTT
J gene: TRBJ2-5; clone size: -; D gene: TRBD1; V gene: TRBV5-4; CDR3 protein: CASSLKQGPRVGETQYF; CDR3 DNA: TGTGCCAGCAGCTTAAAACAGGGGCCGCGCGTTGGGGAGACCCAGTACTTC
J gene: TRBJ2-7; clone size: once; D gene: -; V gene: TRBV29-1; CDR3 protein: CSVDTVLNEQYF; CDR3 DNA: TGCAGCGTTGATACGGTTCTAAACGAGCAGTACTTC
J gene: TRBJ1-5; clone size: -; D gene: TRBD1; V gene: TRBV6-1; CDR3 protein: CASSEGQGNQPQHF; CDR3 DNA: TGTGCCAGCAGTGAGGGACAGGGCAATCAGCCCCAGCATTTT
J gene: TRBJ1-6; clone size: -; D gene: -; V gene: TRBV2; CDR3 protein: CASRIRDTYNSPLHF; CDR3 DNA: TGTGCCAGCAGGATCAGGGATACCTATAATTCACCCCTCCACTTT
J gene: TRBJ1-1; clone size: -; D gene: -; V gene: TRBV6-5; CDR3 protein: CASRPPGRQAFF; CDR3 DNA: TGTGCCAGCAGACCGCCGGGACGTCAAGCTTTCTTT
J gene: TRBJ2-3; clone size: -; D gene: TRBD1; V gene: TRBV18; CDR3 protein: CASSALDRVPDTQYF; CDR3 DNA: TGTGCCAGCTCAGCATTAGACAGGGTCCCAGATACGCAGTATTTT
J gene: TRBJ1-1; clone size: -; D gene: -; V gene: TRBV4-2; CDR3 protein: CASSQVSTGVEAFF; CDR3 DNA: TGTGCCAGCAGCCAAGTTTCGACAGGAGTTGAAGCTTTCTTT
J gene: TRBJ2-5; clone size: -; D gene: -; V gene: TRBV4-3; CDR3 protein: CASSQDLQEGLQETQYF; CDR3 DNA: TGCGCCAGCAGCCAAGATTTGCAGGAGGGGCTTCAAGAGACCCAGTACTTC
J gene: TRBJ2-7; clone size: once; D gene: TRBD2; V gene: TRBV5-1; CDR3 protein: CASSLEAGPYEQYF; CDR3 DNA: TGCGCCAGCAGCTTGGAAGCGGGGCCCTACGAGCAGTACTTC
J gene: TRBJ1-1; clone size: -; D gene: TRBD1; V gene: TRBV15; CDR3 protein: CATSRVDRGTEAFF; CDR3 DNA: TGTGCCACCAGCAGAGTGGACAGGGGCACTGAAGCTTTCTTT
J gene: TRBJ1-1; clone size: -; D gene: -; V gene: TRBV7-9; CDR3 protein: CASSLMGVNTEAFF; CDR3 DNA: TGTGCCAGCAGCTTAATGGGGGTGAACACTGAAGCTTTCTTT
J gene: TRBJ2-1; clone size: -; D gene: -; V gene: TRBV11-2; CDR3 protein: CASSRPGPSWGRNEQFF; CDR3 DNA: TGTGCCAGCAGCCGACCAGGGCCTAGCTGGGGGAGAAATGAGCAGTTCTTC
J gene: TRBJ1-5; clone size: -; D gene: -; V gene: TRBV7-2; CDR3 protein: CASSSLWGVQGPQHF; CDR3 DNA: TGTGCCAGCAGCTCCCTGTGGGGGGTTCAAGGGCCCCAGCATTTT
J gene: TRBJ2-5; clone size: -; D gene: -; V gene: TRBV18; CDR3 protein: CASSPSGASQETQYF; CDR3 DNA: TGTGCCAGCTCACCCTCCGGTGCCAGCCAAGAGACCCAGTACTTC
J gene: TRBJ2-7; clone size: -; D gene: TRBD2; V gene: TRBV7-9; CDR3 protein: CASSFGRHSTSGSYYEQYF; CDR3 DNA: TGTGCCAGCAGCTTCGGGCGGCATAGTACTAGCGGGAGTTACTACGAGCAGTACTTC
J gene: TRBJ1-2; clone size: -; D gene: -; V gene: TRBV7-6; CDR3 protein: CASSLAGGSSNGYTF; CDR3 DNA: TGTGCCAGCAGCCTGGCGGGGGGTTCTTCAAATGGCTACACCTTC
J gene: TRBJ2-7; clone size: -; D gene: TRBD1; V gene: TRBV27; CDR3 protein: CASSARQGPYEQYF; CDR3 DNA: TGTGCCAGCAGTGCCAGACAGGGGCCCTACGAGCAGTACTTC
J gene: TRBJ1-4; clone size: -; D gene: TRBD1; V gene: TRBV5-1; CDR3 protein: CASSLGSQGAGEKLFF; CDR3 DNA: TGCGCCAGCAGCTTGGGGAGCCAGGGGGCGGGTGAAAAACTGTTTTTT
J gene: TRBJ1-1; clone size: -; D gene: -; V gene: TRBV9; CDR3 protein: CASSAYQSPGATEAFF; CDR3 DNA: TGTGCCAGCAGCGCATACCAGTCGCCCGGGGCCACTGAAGCTTTCTTT
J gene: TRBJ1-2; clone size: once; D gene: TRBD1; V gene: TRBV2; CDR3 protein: CASSTGTGGRGYTF; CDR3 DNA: TGTGCCAGCAGCACCGGGACAGGGGGCCGCGGCTACACCTTC
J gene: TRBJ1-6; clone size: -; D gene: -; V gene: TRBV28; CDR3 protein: CASSYGQGLSYNSPLHF; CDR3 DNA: TGTGCCAGCAGTTACGGTCAGGGCTTATCCTATAATTCACCCCTCCACTTT
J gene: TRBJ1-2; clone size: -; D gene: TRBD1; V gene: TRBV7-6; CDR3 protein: CASSLDPEGRGRNGYTF; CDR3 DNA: TGTGCCAGCAGCTTAGACCCCGAGGGGAGGGGGCGAAATGGCTACACCTTC
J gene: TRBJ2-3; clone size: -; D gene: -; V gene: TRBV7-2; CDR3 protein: CASSLRDMTQYF; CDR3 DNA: TGTGCCAGCAGCTTAAGGGACATGACGCAGTATTTT
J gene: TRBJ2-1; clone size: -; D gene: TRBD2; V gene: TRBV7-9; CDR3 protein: CASSFPRGGTYNEQFF; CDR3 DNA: TGTGCCAGCAGCTTCCCCCGCGGGGGGACCTACAATGAGCAGTTCTTC
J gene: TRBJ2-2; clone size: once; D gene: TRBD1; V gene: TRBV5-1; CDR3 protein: CASSSGQGEWVLAGELFF; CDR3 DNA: TGCGCCAGCAGCTCTGGACAGGGAGAGTGGGTCCTCGCCGGGGAGCTGTTTTTT
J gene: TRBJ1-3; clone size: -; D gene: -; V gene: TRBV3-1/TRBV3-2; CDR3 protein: CASSNNRAGNTIYF; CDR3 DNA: TGTGCCAGCAGCAACAACAGGGCTGGAAACACCATATATTTT
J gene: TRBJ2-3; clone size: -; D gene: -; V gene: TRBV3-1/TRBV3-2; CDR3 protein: CASSQGVGPRGTQYF; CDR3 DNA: TGTGCCAGCAGCCAAGGCGTGGGACCGAGAGGTACGCAGTATTTT
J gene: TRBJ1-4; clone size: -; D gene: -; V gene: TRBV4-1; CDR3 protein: CASSHPRGLSEKLFF; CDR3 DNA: TGCGCCAGCAGCCACCCTCGGGGTTTAAGTGAAAAACTGTTTTTT
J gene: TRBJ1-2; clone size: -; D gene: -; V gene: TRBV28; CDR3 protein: CASSPLLSPGYTF; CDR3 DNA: TGTGCCAGCAGTCCCCTGCTATCCCCTGGCTACACCTTC
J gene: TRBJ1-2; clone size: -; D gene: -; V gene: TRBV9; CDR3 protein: CASSPLTAITGYTF; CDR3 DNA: TGTGCCAGCAGTCCATTAACAGCTATCACAGGCTACACCTTC
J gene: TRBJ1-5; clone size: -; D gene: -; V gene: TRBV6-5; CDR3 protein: CASSYARQPSNQPQHF; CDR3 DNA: TGTGCCAGCAGTTACGCCAGACAGCCCAGCAATCAGCCCCAGCATTTT
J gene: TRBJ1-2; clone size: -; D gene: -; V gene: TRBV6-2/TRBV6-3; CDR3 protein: CASSYLGQSYGYTF; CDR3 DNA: TGTGCCAGCAGTTACTTAGGTCAGTCCTATGGCTACACCTTC
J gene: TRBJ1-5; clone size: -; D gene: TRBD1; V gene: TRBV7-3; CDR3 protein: CASSSSGGGQVGNQPQHF; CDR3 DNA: TGTGCCAGCAGCTCATCGGGAGGGGGCCAGGTTGGCAATCAGCCCCAGCATTTT
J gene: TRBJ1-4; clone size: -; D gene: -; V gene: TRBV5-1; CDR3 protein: CASSSGLQGRDEKLFF; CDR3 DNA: TGCGCCAGCAGCTCGGGCCTACAGGGTCGGGATGAAAAACTGTTTTTT
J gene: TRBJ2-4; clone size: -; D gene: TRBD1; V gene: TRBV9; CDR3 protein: CASSVGGQGANIQYF; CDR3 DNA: TGTGCCAGCAGCGTAGGGGGACAGGGGGCAAACATTCAGTACTTC
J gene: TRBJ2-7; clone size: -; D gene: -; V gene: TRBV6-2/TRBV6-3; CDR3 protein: CASSYRGTTYEQYF; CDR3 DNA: TGTGCCAGCAGTTACAGGGGCACCACCTACGAGCAGTACTTC
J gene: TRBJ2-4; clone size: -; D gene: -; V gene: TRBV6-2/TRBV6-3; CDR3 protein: CASSYNPATVTKNIQYF; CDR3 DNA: TGTGCCAGCAGTTACAACCCCGCAACCGTTACCAAAAACATTCAGTACTTC